This T cell receptor beta chain was captured by sequencing in a study of T cells in Graves' hyperthyroidism and ophthalmopathy (dated by TCRdb to between 2017 and 2020). At the level of the whole study: Peripheral blood samples were taken at the time of initial diagnosis, prior to any treatment. To identify TCR V-J signatures that set the groups apart, the researchers used a discovery cohort of more than 95 patients, made up of 40 to 45 with Graves' ophthalmopathy and approximately 57 with stable Graves' hyperthyroidism. Prospective prediction of ophthalmopathy was tested in an independent validation cohort of approximately 18 hyperthyroidism patients and 15 to 17 patients who later progressed to ophthalmopathy. For training and testing, the approximately 97 patients in the discovery cohort were randomly divided in a 7:3 ratio. In roughly six Graves' hyperthyroidism patients, the study also compared T-cell repertoires from thyroid tissue with T-cell repertoires from blood. Following sampling, methimazole starting at 30 mg daily was given to hyperthyroidism patients, and high-dose intravenous methylprednisolone was given to ophthalmopathy patients. The paper reports TCR Vbeta CDR3 sequencing of some 140 peripheral blood samples: over 40 ophthalmopathy, 75 to 80 hyperthyroidism and around 17 progressor patients. Results and caveats for the whole study, not just this receptor: No statistical method was used to set the sample size in advance, and investigators knew the group allocation. Blood samples also contained most of the expanded thyroid clonotypes (frequency above 0.001), which suggests that blood repertoires may reflect thyroid immune responses. In validation, the model predicted progression to ophthalmopathy a median of about 6.5 months before onset, with about 71% sensitivity and around 76% specificity. A 13 V-J signature model separated ophthalmopathy from stable hyperthyroidism, with 87.88% sensitivity and approximately 81% specificity in cross-validation and 80%/75% in testing.

Inclusive of the bounding cysteine and phenylalanine, the CDR3 is 15 residues long. The only DNA kept is the CDR3, 45 bases in frame from the first base. V drops 0 bases and J drops 4 bases, leaving 13 bases in between. CDR1 and CDR2 are drawn from the germline V gene: MGHRA, YSYEKL. The hyperthyroidism patients were between 18 and 65 years old and newly diagnosed, with a disease duration of less than 2 months. Exclusion was applied to patients with uncontrolled infections, other autoimmune diseases, pregnancy or lactation. Diagnoses were based on clinical symptoms, serum thyroxine and TRAb, thyroid ultrasound and orbital computed tomography. Blood from progressor patients was drawn when they were first diagnosed with hyperthyroidism, before any ophthalmopathy symptoms appeared. Ficoll-Paque density gradient centrifugation was used to isolate PBMCs from under 11 ml of fresh peripheral blood. Progressor patients were initially diagnosed with Graves' hyperthyroidism and developed ophthalmopathy during follow-up. Total RNA was extracted with Trizol reagent, and quality was checked on an Agilent 2100 Bioanalyzer.

The TCR beta CDR3 regions were amplified from the RNA transcripts. For the first round of RT-PCR on the TCR CDR3, the HTBI primer set was used together with the Qiagen OneStep RT-PCR kit. The libraries were constructed in a second round of multiplex PCR and then size-selected and purified. Libraries were sequenced paired-end with 100 bp reads on an Illumina HiSeq2000. Concerning the study's data processing: SOAPnuke was used to process the raw data, throwing out any read that contained adapters or uncalled bases, had a mean Phred below 15, or lacked an exact constant-primer or identifier match. High-quality paired reads were merged with COPE v1.2.5, and unique nucleotide sequences were defined as clonotypes. Clonotypes were aligned to IMGT TRBV, TRBD and TRBJ reference segments using MiTCR v1.1. The analysis was restricted to V-J combinations with a frequency above 0.0001, which together covered around 99% of the repertoires. The TCS score was defined as the ratio of F50 (clonal expansion) to E x V (chaos), calculated using BLOSUM62-based TCRdist between CDR3 peptides within each V-J. Welch's t-statistics and random forest reduced fewer than 600 V-J features to 13, which were used in a naive Bayes classifier (R e1071). Starting from the raw public reads, TCRdb applied fastp trimming at Q25, assembled clones with MiXCR and retained in-frame beta chains. Rows with a matching CDR3 protein are joined into one entry that keeps the most common DNA and genes. TCRdb assigned the V and J calls; the authors' analysis was not used. This sample lists around 350,000 distinct CDR3 sequences; roughly 14% were detected once. The top ten constitute about a quarter of the sample.

The sample holds many counts of this clonotype. What antigen it recognizes has not been identified. No qualities accompany the bases; no much larger clone lies one base away. The sequencing sample was made of blood. The chain is assembled from TRBV4-1 and TRBJ2-7, with the D gene tentatively TRBD1 or TRBD2, based on 5 matching bases in each. The sequence was obtained from a woman under 30 with Graves' hyperthyroidism that later progressed to Graves' ophthalmopathy. The nucleotides read TGCGCCAGCAGCCAAGATGATGGGGGTTTATACGAGCAGTACTTC. It codes for CASSQDDGGLYEQYF.